This TCR beta chain was sequenced during a study of Ad26.COV2.S vaccination and SARS-CoV-2 variants. Overall study context: Administration of Ad26.COV2.S was intramuscular, either once or twice 56 days apart.

Clones were read by immunoSEQ multiplex PCR, and TCRdb kept only the in-frame ones, dropping some. Here the sample spans around 300,000 clones, 86% being singletons. Study-wide findings and caveats: Analytic work on TCR breadth and depth might have understated the full extent of total T cell responses.

The treatment: some 19 received Ad26.COV2.S at low or high dose, single or two shots; about 5 received placebo; per-sample allocation not given. Material that was analyzed had been drawn on day 63 after the first vaccine or placebo injection. It was an adult aged 18-55 years in Boston who was the donor. As to this clone: The antigen is undetermined.

V dropped 9 bases and J dropped 5 bases, with 17 bases sitting between them. This CDR3 spans 14 amino acids. In germline, CDR1 is LNHDA, CDR2 SQIVND (reference sequence). This receptor was identified in a person aged 18 to 65 who received the Ad26.COV2.S COVID-19 vaccine or a placebo. This chain uses TRBV19 with TRBJ2-1, with D hard to call. The sequenced sample was peripheral blood, obtained in a trial of Ad26.COV2.S vaccine versus placebo. Here the CDR3 DNA reads TGTGCCAGCATGCGGTCGCGGCAGGACAATGAGCAGTTCTTC. This gives the protein CASMRSRQDNEQFF.